This TCR beta chain is from a study of blood T cells in healthy people across ages. General study findings and limits: Reliance upon unsorted PBMCs precluded definitive naive versus antigen-experienced comparison. Getting older went along with TCR beta diversity per million T cells dropping roughly linearly.

Primers used in a second PCR of about 7 to 11 cycles were a sample-barcoded 5' primer and a J-beta primer mix. TCRdb re-called the 5' RACE reads through MiXCR, storing one row per CDR3 protein. Of about 650,000 distinct CDR3 sequences in the sample, about 30% were seen once. Ten or more counts support this clonotype. What it binds is unknown. V was trimmed by 0 bases and J by 3 bases, leaving 8 bases between them. Germline CDR1 and CDR2: LNHNV and YYDKDF (reference sequence). The CDR3 sequence is 14 residues long. Peripheral blood from each donor was collected in a volume of about 10 milliliters. Sample: blood. The clonotype comes from a woman aged 80 or over in good health. This sequence joins TRBV15 and TRBJ1-1; no firm D call. The CDR3 region is CATSREAPYTEAFF. Here the CDR3 DNA reads TGTGCCACCAGCAGAGAAGCGCCATACACTGAAGCTTTCTTT.